Each of the 26 T cell receptor beta chains below was sequenced from the same sample in a study of blood T cell repertoires in COVID-19. Clones were sequenced by immunoSEQ multiplex PCR, and TCRdb holds only the in-frame ones, with some missing. The sample carries fewer than 200,000 clones, about four fifths recorded once. The material sequenced was peripheral blood. These receptors originate from a woman aged 70-85 years with COVID-19, enrolled during active disease.

This clone came up once. J is TRBJ1-5 and V is TRBV6-2 or TRBV6-3; tentative D call: TRBD1 (5 bases). This CDR3 has 16 amino acids. Per germline, CDR1 MNHEY and CDR2 SVGEGT. Trimming removed 0 bases from V and 0 bases from J, with 9 bases in between. In DNA form, the CDR3 reads TGTGCCAGCAGTTACTCGGAGGGGTTTAGCAATCAGCCCCAGCATTTT. As protein: CASSYSEGFSNQPQHF.

This clone was counted a few times. CDR3 protein: CASSQGSRYEQYF. The CDR3 coding sequence is TGTGCCAGCAGCCAAGGTTCCAGATACGAGCAGTACTTC. The V and J genes are TRBV3-1 (or the pseudogene TRBV3-2) and TRBJ2-7; D is uncertain. The germline CDR1 and CDR2 sequences are LGHDT and YNNKEL (reference sequence). V dropped 1 base and J dropped 4 bases, with 8 bases sitting between them. The CDR3 runs 13 residues.

The J gene is TRBJ2-7, the V gene TRBV6-6; possible D gene TRBD1, 6 bases. Germline CDR1 MNHNY, CDR2 SVGAGI (reference sequence). Between the trimmed V and J ends, which lost 2 bases and 5 bases, there was a span of 13 bases. The CDR3 runs 14 residues. CDR3 region: CASSYAQGSNEQYF. In nucleotides, the CDR3 is TGTGCCAGCAGTTACGCACAGGGTAGCAACGAGCAGTACTTC.

This clone was counted between two and nine times. The chain joins TRBV5-8 to TRBJ1-5; possible D gene TRBD1, 6 bases. The germline V gene has CDR1 SGHTS and CDR2 YDEGEE. Trimming removed 4 bases at V and 4 bases at J, with 18 bases between. CDR3 length: 16 residues. The DNA for the CDR3 is TGTGCCAGCAGCCCCCCTTTGTGGGGGCGGAATCAGCCCCAGCATTTT. As protein: CASSPPLWGRNQPQHF.

The V call is TRBV5-1, the J call TRBJ2-1, with D perhaps TRBD2 (5 bases). Looked up from germline, CDR1 is SGHRS and CDR2 is YFSETQ. V was trimmed by 0 bases and J by 1 base, leaving 11 bases between them. CDR3 length equals 16 residues. CDR3 in amino acids: CASSLAGGRSYNEQFF. CDR3 in DNA: TGCGCCAGCAGCTTGGCAGGAGGCCGGTCCTACAATGAGCAGTTCTTC.

V is TRBV24-1 and J is TRBJ1-1, with D possibly being TRBD1 (5 bases). V lost 4 bases to trimming and J lost 11 bases, with 19 bases between them. This CDR3 has 14 amino acids. Germline assignment: CDR1 KGHDR and CDR2 SFDVKD. CDR3 sequence reads: CATSDARGGVHAFF. The CDR3 coding sequence is TGTGCCACCAGTGACGCCCGGGGGGGGGTTCATGCTTTCTTT.

The rearrangement uses TRBV7-9 and TRBJ2-1, with TRBD2 identical over 8 bases. V lost 5 bases to trimming and J lost 5 bases; unmatched junction nucleotides: 14. This CDR3 has 17 amino acids. Germline CDR1 is SEHNR and CDR2 is FQNEAQ (reference sequence). In DNA form, the CDR3 reads TGTGCCAGCAGCGCAAAGTATCGACTAGCGAAAAACAATGAGCAGTTCTTC. Translated, it gives CASSAKYRLAKNNEQFF.

The chain couples TRBV3-1 (or the pseudogene TRBV3-2) to TRBJ2-7; a possible D gene is TRBD1 (6 bases). V lost 2 bases and J 4 bases, leaving 9 bases between the germline ends. The germline V gene encodes CDR1 LGHDT and CDR2 YNNKEL (reference sequence). CDR3 length: 13 amino acids. As DNA, the CDR3 is TGTGCCAGCAGCCAAATACAGGGTTACGAGCAGTACTTC. It specifies CASSQIQGYEQYF.

The chain has TRBV5-1 and TRBJ2-1; 8 bases map to TRBD2. Per the germline V gene, CDR1 is SGHRS and CDR2 is YFSETQ. Trimming removed 2 bases from V and 5 bases from J; junction bases left unmatched: 3. The CDR3 contains 14 residues. The CDR3 is CASSFGTRDNEQFF. In DNA form, the CDR3 reads TGCGCCAGCAGCTTTGGGACTAGGGACAATGAGCAGTTCTTC.

The chain's CDR3 is CAWSVAGLGYGYTF. CDR3 coding DNA: TGTGCCTGGAGTGTTGCAGGTCTGGGCTATGGCTACACCTTC. The chain joins TRBV30 to TRBJ1-2, with D unresolved. CDR3 size: 14 residues. V was cut by 0 bases and J by 4 bases, with 12 bases left in between. Germline CDR1 and CDR2: GTSNPN and SVGIG (reference sequence).

The V and J genes are TRBV7-2 and TRBJ1-2; possible D gene TRBD1, 5 bases. This CDR3 comprises 16 residues. CDR1 and CDR2 (germline): SGHTA, FQGNSA. Deletions cut 2 bases from V and 3 bases from J, with 16 bases between. The CDR3 loop is CASSLLAQGGYYGYTF. In DNA form, the CDR3 reads TGTGCCAGCAGCTTATTGGCCCAGGGCGGTTACTATGGCTACACCTTC.

This clone was observed a handful of times. The rearrangement joins TRBV19 to TRBJ2-1; D gene unclear. V was pared by 1 base and J by 7 bases, with 2 bases between. Per germline, CDR1 LNHDA and CDR2 SQIVND (reference sequence). The CDR3 consists of 11 residues. CDR3 DNA sequence: TGTGCCAGTAGTATAGTAAATGAGCAGTTCTTC. Amino acids: CASSIVNEQFF.

This clone was seen once. This chain joins TRBV20-1 and TRBJ2-5, with D possibly matching TRBD1 (5 bases). V lost 3 bases and J 3 bases, leaving 11 bases between the germline ends. The germline V gene encodes CDR1 DFQATT and CDR2 SNEGSKA (reference sequence). The CDR3 length is 13 residues. The CDR3 spells CSASPLGEETQYF. DNA for the CDR3: TGCAGTGCTAGTCCCCTAGGGGAAGAGACCCAGTACTTC.

The chain has TRBV6-1 and TRBJ1-1, with a weak D call TRBD1 (5 bases). Germline loops: CDR1 MNHNS, CDR2 SASEGT. The CDR3 is 14 amino acids. Between the trimmed V and J ends, which lost 3 bases and 5 bases, there was a span of 13 bases. This CDR3 is CASSEGLRRTEAFF. The CDR3 DNA sequence: TGTGCCAGCAGTGAGGGACTCCGGCGAACTGAAGCTTTCTTT.

The chain has TRBV6-6 and TRBJ2-3, with D possibly matching TRBD1 (6 bases). The CDR3 runs 14 residues. Trimming cost V 7 bases and J 4 bases, with 15 bases left between them. Germline values: CDR1 MNHNY, CDR2 SVGAGI (reference sequence). CDR3 sequence (DNA): TGTGCCAGCACCCAGGGGAGTTCGCCAGATACGCAGTATTTT. Its translation is CASTQGSSPDTQYF.

The chain recombines TRBV7-2 with TRBJ2-7, with 7 bases aligning to TRBD1. The CDR3 consists of 15 residues. V shed 4 bases, J shed 4 bases, and the junction held 10 bases outside the gene matches. Germline lookup yields CDR1 SGHTA and CDR2 FQGNSA. The CDR3 DNA reads as TGTGCCAGCAGCTCAAAACAGGGGCTAGGGTACGAGCAGTACTTC. Translating it yields CASSSKQGLGYEQYF.

The chain carries TRBV7-9 and TRBJ2-1, with TRBD2 as a possible D gene (6 bases). The V end lost 4 bases, the J end lost 3 bases, and 13 bases lay between the germline ends. Germline CDR1 is SEHNR and CDR2 is FQNEAQ (reference sequence). CDR3 size: 15 residues. CDR3 residues: CASSSGLSIYNEQFF. The CDR3 coding sequence is TGTGCCAGCAGCTCGGGACTGTCAATCTACAATGAGCAGTTCTTC.

This clone was detected only a few times. V usage is TRBV5-4 and J usage is TRBJ2-1, with TRBD2 identical over 10 bases. The CDR3 length is 15 residues. Germline V lookup: CDR1 SGHNT, CDR2 YYREEE (reference sequence). V was clipped by 3 bases and J by 7 bases; unmatched bases: 7. The chain's CDR3 is CASSSGSGRGNEQFF. The CDR3 region has the DNA TGTGCCAGCAGCTCCGGGAGCGGGAGGGGGAATGAGCAGTTCTTC.

The DNA of the CDR3 is TGTGCCTGGAGTACGGGACAGGGTGCGGATACGCAGTATTTT. As protein: CAWSTGQGADTQYF. V gene TRBV30 combines with J gene TRBJ2-3; 9 bases line up with TRBD1. Per germline, CDR1 GTSNPN and CDR2 SVGIG (reference sequence). J lost 6 bases, V lost 2 bases, and 6 bases had no gene match. The CDR3 totals 14 residues.

The chain combines TRBV18 with TRBJ2-5, with TRBD2 matching 15 bases. J gave up 2 bases and V 6 bases, and 7 bases lay outside the gene matches. The CDR3 covers 17 residues. Germline CDR1 reads KGHSH; CDR2 reads LQKENI. The DNA of the CDR3 is TGTGCCAGCTCTCCGCCCGGGACTAGCGGGAGGCAAGAGACCCAGTACTTC. It encodes CASSPPGTSGRQETQYF.

The chain is built from TRBV12-5 and TRBJ2-1; D is uncertain. V lost 6 bases, J lost 7 bases, and 16 bases lay in between. The CDR3 has 14 residues. Germline CDR1 reads LGHNT; CDR2 reads FRNRAP. The chain's CDR3 is CASGSYARGNEQFF. CDR3 nucleotide sequence: TGTGCTAGTGGATCATACGCCCGAGGAAATGAGCAGTTCTTC.

This sequence joins TRBV6-5 and TRBJ1-2, with D possibly TRBD1 on 5 matching bases. This CDR3 has 13 residues. V was cut by 6 bases and J by 2 bases, with 10 bases left in between. Germline V CDR1 and CDR2: MNHEY, SVGAGI. The CDR3: CASSKTENYGYTF. The CDR3 DNA reads TGTGCCAGCAGCAAGACAGAGAACTATGGCTACACCTTC.

This clone occurred a few times. V is TRBV2 and J is TRBJ1-1; D ambiguous. V was shortened by 6 bases and J by 4 bases, with 9 bases between the two germline ends. The CDR3 consists of 12 residues. CDR1 and CDR2 from the germline V gene are SNHLY and FYNNEI. DNA for the CDR3: TGTGCCAGCAGCGCCTACCTCACTGAAGCTTTCTTT. This gives the protein CASSAYLTEAFF.

The chain links TRBV10-2 to TRBJ2-1; 12 bases map to TRBD2. The V segment lost 8 bases and the J segment 5 bases; nucleotides outside the gene matches: 16. The CDR3 has 18 amino acids. Germline values: CDR1 WSHSY, CDR2 SAAADI. The CDR3 region is CASGERTSGTPGNNEQFF. CDR3 coding DNA: TGCGCCAGCGGAGAGCGGACTAGCGGGACCCCGGGAAACAATGAGCAGTTCTTC.

The J gene is TRBJ2-3, the V gene TRBV7-2; D might be TRBD1 (5 bases). Germline CDR1 SGHTA, CDR2 FQGNSA. Trimming cost V 0 bases and J 4 bases, with 11 bases left between them. The CDR3 runs to 15 residues. CDR3 residues: CASSLAQGKSDTQYF. DNA of the CDR3: TGTGCCAGCAGCTTAGCTCAGGGAAAATCAGATACGCAGTATTTT.

V gene TRBV3-1 (or the pseudogene TRBV3-2) combines with J gene TRBJ2-7; possibly TRBD1 for D (6 bases). The V and J ends lost 5 bases and 2 bases respectively, with 10 bases between them. This CDR3 is built from 13 residues. Germline V gene data show CDR1 as LGHDT and CDR2 as YNNKEL (reference sequence). The CDR3: CASSWDKAYEQYF. Written as DNA, the CDR3 is TGTGCCAGCAGCTGGGACAAGGCCTACGAGCAGTACTTC.